This TCR beta chain was sequenced during a study of graft-versus-host responses after intestinal transplantation. In germline, CDR1 is MNHEY, CDR2 SVGAGI. V was cut by 0 bases and J by 3 bases, with 11 bases left in between. The CDR3 runs to 15 residues. General study results and limits: Early post-transplant HvG declines were associated with peak circulating GvH clone levels. Detection of GvH clones occurred in recipient marrow, and some had their first appearance in ileum or blood.

This table comes from immunoSEQ multiplex PCR, and its TCRdb copy is limited to in-frame clones, with some not included. The sample records fewer than 45,000 clones, 91% being singletons. This clone was observed a few times. Its antigen remains unknown. The receptor was isolated from a human patient who received an intestinal transplant, so some T cells may come from the graft donor. The input for sequencing was PBMCs, taken approximately 310 days after intestinal transplant. The chain carries TRBV6-5 and TRBJ1-1; perhaps TRBD1 as D (6 bases). The CDR3 DNA reads as TGTGCCAGCAGTTACTCAAATAGGGGGGACACTGAAGCTTTCTTT. It yields the protein CASSYSNRGDTEAFF.